These T cell receptor beta chains were read from a single sample in a study of OX40 agonist ivuxolimab in advanced cancers. Using immunoSEQ multiplex PCR, the repertoire was profiled, and TCRdb retains in-frame clones only, with some absent. The table records 55,000 to 75,000 clones, about nine tenths of them present only once. The sequencing used CD4+ or CD8+ T cells sorted from blood, collected in a trial of the OX40 agonist ivuxolimab. The receptor set was obtained from an adult with an advanced solid tumor such as melanoma, head and neck, liver or kidney cancer. Both conserved end residues are part of each CDR3. The order of the fields is CDR3 DNA, CDR3 protein, clone size, D gene, V gene, J gene, CDR3 length. A D gene is named only where the DNA matches it firmly. Rows give clone size only sometimes, using once, few, many, or a class for an expanded clone.

TGTGCCAGTAGGGTGATCGCCGGGGAGCTGTTTTTT	CASRVIAGELFF	-	-	TRBV19	TRBJ2-2	12
TGTGCCAGCAGTTCCAGGGCGCAAAACATTCAGTACTTC	CASSSRAQNIQYF	-	-	TRBV27	TRBJ2-4	13
TGTGCCAGCAGCGTAGGCCGAGGACTAGCGTTTACAGATACGCAGTATTTT	CASSVGRGLAFTDTQYF	-	TRBD2	TRBV9	TRBJ2-3	17
TGCGCCAGCAGCCAAGACCAGACGAGCAGGTCCTACAATGAGCAGTTCTTC	CASSQDQTSRSYNEQFF	-	-	TRBV4-3	TRBJ2-1	17
TGTGCCAGCAGCCCACACCCGGGACTAGCGGGAGGCGAGCAGTTCTTC	CASSPHPGLAGGEQFF	-	TRBD2	TRBV7-6	TRBJ2-1	16
TGTGCCATCAAATCTAGCGGGAGGGACACAGATACGCAGTATTTT	CAIKSSGRDTDTQYF	once	TRBD2	TRBV10-3	TRBJ2-3	15
TGCGCCAGCAGCGGAGACGGAACCTACAATGAGCAGTTCTTC	CASSGDGTYNEQFF	-	-	TRBV4-1	TRBJ2-1	14
TGTGCTAGTTCAGCCGCGGCCAATCAGCCCCAGCATTTT	CASSAAANQPQHF	-	-	TRBV12-5	TRBJ1-5	13
TGTGCCACCCAGATGGGTGGAAACACCATATATTTT	CATQMGGNTIYF	-	-	TRBV6-1	TRBJ1-3	12
TGTGCCAGCAGCTTAGATGCCCGGACAGGGGGCTACGAGCAGTACTTC	CASSLDARTGGYEQYF	-	TRBD1	TRBV11-2	TRBJ2-7	16
TGTGCCAGCAGTGAAGGACTGAAATCCTACGAGCAGTACTTC	CASSEGLKSYEQYF	-	-	TRBV28	TRBJ2-7	14
TGTGCCATCAGTGACGAGAGTGTATCGGGAATGGACTATGGCTACACCTTC	CAISDESVSGMDYGYTF	-	-	TRBV10-3	TRBJ1-2	17
TGCGCCAGCAGCCAAGAATTAGCCAGCCTAGAAAACACTGAAGCTTTCTTT	CASSQELASLENTEAFF	-	-	TRBV4-1	TRBJ1-1	17
TGCGCCAGCAGCCCCGGGACAGGAGACAGCTCCTACGAGCAGTACTTC	CASSPGTGDSSYEQYF	-	TRBD1	TRBV4-3	TRBJ2-7	16
TGCAGCGTTGACGGCACTAGCGGGACCGATGAGCAGTTCTTC	CSVDGTSGTDEQFF	-	TRBD2	TRBV29-1	TRBJ2-1	14
TGTGCCAGCACCCCCCGACTGCAAGCAGATACGCAGTATTTT	CASTPRLQADTQYF	-	-	TRBV27	TRBJ2-3	14
TGCGCCAGCAGCCAAGATGCTAGCGGGAGCTCCTACAATGAGCAGTTCTTC	CASSQDASGSSYNEQFF	-	TRBD2	TRBV4-3	TRBJ2-1	17
TGCGCCAGCAGCACAGGACAGGGAACATACAATGAGCAGTTCTTC	CASSTGQGTYNEQFF	-	TRBD1	TRBV5-1	TRBJ2-1	15
TGTGCCAGCAGCCCGGGGACTCCGGCGATCGGCAATGAGCAGTTCTTC	CASSPGTPAIGNEQFF	-	-	TRBV7-9	TRBJ2-1	16
TGTGCCAGCAGCTTAACTTCCCTGGCTAGCGGGAGTACCTACAATGAGCAGTTCTTC	CASSLTSLASGSTYNEQFF	-	TRBD2	TRBV11-3	TRBJ2-1	19
TGTGCCAGCAGCCCCGGACAGGGGTACCAAGAGACCCAGTACTTC	CASSPGQGYQETQYF	-	TRBD1	TRBV7-6	TRBJ2-5	15
TGTGCCAGCATCGGCGCTAATAACTTCAACGAGCAGTACTTC	CASIGANNFNEQYF	-	-	TRBV6-5	TRBJ2-7	14
TGTGCCAGCAGCGGGCGGGAGGGCCAATTTGAGACCCAGTACTTC	CASSGREGQFETQYF	-	TRBD2	TRBV9	TRBJ2-5	15
TGTGCCACTTCCGTGTCGGGGGATACGCAGTATTTT	CATSVSGDTQYF	-	-	TRBV6-5	TRBJ2-3	12
TGCGCCAGCAGTGAACCTAGGGTAGCCCAGTACTTC	CASSEPRVAQYF	-	-	TRBV10-1	TRBJ2-5	12
TGTGCCAGCAGCATCCGGGACTACAATGAGCAGTTCTTC	CASSIRDYNEQFF	-	-	TRBV7-9	TRBJ2-1	13
TGTGCCAGCAGTTTATCGGGCACCGGGGAGCTGTTTTTT	CASSLSGTGELFF	-	-	TRBV27	TRBJ2-2	13
TGTGCCAGCAGCTCTCGACTAGCGGGAGGGCCGTGGACCCAGTACTTC	CASSSRLAGGPWTQYF	-	TRBD2	TRBV7-6	TRBJ2-5	16
TGCGCCAGCAGCCAGCTGACAGGGAACACTGAAGCTTTCTTT	CASSQLTGNTEAFF	few	-	TRBV4-1	TRBJ1-1	14
TGCGCCAGCAGCCAATGGGGGTCAGGGAATGAGCAGTTCTTC	CASSQWGSGNEQFF	-	-	TRBV4-1	TRBJ2-1	14
TGTGCCAGCAGCTTAGGGGGTTATAGCAATCAGCCCCAGCATTTT	CASSLGGYSNQPQHF	-	-	TRBV7-8	TRBJ1-5	15
TGTGCCAGCAGTTACTCCCAGGGGTATGGCTACACCTTC	CASSYSQGYGYTF	-	-	TRBV6-5	TRBJ1-2	13
TGTGCCATCAGTGAGTCGGGGGGGCCCGCTTTCTTT	CAISESGGPAFF	-	-	TRBV10-3	TRBJ1-1	12
TGTGCCAGCAGCGCGGTACCCCAGGGACAGATCACAGATACGCAGTATTTT	CASSAVPQGQITDTQYF	few	TRBD1	TRBV9	TRBJ2-3	17
TGTGCCAGCAGTTTAACGCCGGGGCGGGACTACAATGAGCAGTTCTTC	CASSLTPGRDYNEQFF	-	-	TRBV28	TRBJ2-1	16
TGTGCCAGTAGACCCCAGGGCTCCTATGGCTACACCTTC	CASRPQGSYGYTF	once	-	TRBV19	TRBJ1-2	13
TGTGCCAGCAGCTTTACAGACGCTAGCACAGATACGCAGTATTTT	CASSFTDASTDTQYF	-	-	TRBV7-7	TRBJ2-3	15
TGTGCCAGCAGTTACGGACAGACCTACGAGCAGTACTTC	CASSYGQTYEQYF	-	-	TRBV5-6	TRBJ2-7	13
TGTGCCAGCAGCTTTGCGACTGCCTTCGAGCAGTACTTC	CASSFATAFEQYF	-	-	TRBV11-2	TRBJ2-7	13
TGTGCCAGCAGCCCCTCCAGGGTCCCCGGGGAGCTGTTTTTT	CASSPSRVPGELFF	-	-	TRBV28	TRBJ2-2	14
TGTGCCAGCAGCTTAGCGCAGGGGTTGAACACTGAAGCTTTCTTT	CASSLAQGLNTEAFF	-	-	TRBV7-6	TRBJ1-1	15
TGTGCCAGTGGATGGACAGTCTATAGCAATCAGCCCCAGCATTTT	CASGWTVYSNQPQHF	-	-	TRBV19	TRBJ1-5	15
TGTGCCAGTTCGGACTTAGCCGACAATGAGCAGTTCTTC	CASSDLADNEQFF	-	-	TRBV9	TRBJ2-1	13
TGTGCCAGCAGTAACGAGCAGTACTTC	CASSNEQYF	once	-	TRBV6-4	TRBJ2-7	9
TGTGCCAGAAGCTGGGGACTAGCGGGAGGAAATGAGCAGTTCTTC	CARSWGLAGGNEQFF	-	TRBD2	TRBV5-3	TRBJ2-1	15
TGCGCCAGCAGCTTTTACAGGGGGCAAGAGCAGTACTTC	CASSFYRGQEQYF	-	TRBD1	TRBV5-1	TRBJ2-7	13
TGTGCCAGCAGTTCACCCGGACTAGCGGGGGCACGGGGGGAGCTGTTTTTT	CASSSPGLAGARGELFF	-	TRBD2	TRBV27	TRBJ2-2	17
TGCGCCAGCAGCTTCGGTGGTACTGAAGCTTTCTTT	CASSFGGTEAFF	-	-	TRBV5-1	TRBJ1-1	12
TGTGCCAGTAGTTGGCGACTAGCGCACAATGAGCAGTTCTTC	CASSWRLAHNEQFF	few	TRBD2	TRBV19	TRBJ2-1	14
TGTGCCAGCAGCTCCACCACTCGGACTAGCGGGAGGGAAAACGAGCAGTACTTC	CASSSTTRTSGRENEQYF	-	TRBD2	TRBV11-2	TRBJ2-7	18
TGTGCCAGCAGCCAAGTCCAGCTAGCGGGTCACGAGCAGTACTTC	CASSQVQLAGHEQYF	-	TRBD2	TRBV4-2	TRBJ2-7	15
TGTGCCAGCAGCTTAAGTTCGAGCGGACTTAATGAGCAGTTCTTC	CASSLSSSGLNEQFF	-	-	TRBV4-2	TRBJ2-1	15
TGTGCCAGTAGTGGGAAACGGATAAGCTATGGCTACACCTTC	CASSGKRISYGYTF	-	-	TRBV19	TRBJ1-2	14
TGTGCCAGCAGCCCCAGCAGGGGTCGGGGCTACACCTTC	CASSPSRGRGYTF	-	-	TRBV9	TRBJ1-2	13
TGTGCCAGTAGTAGTCAGGGCATGAACACTGAAGCTTTCTTT	CASSSQGMNTEAFF	-	-	TRBV19	TRBJ1-1	14
TGTGCCAGCAGCCCCCGCTCCTACAATGAGCAGTTCTTC	CASSPRSYNEQFF	few	-	TRBV7-9	TRBJ2-1	13
TGTGCCAGTAGTATGGGCCCGGGAGCGAACACCGGGGAGCTGTTTTTT	CASSMGPGANTGELFF	-	-	TRBV19	TRBJ2-2	16
TGTGCCAGCAGTCCACTGGACAGTAGCAATCAGCCCCAGCATTTT	CASSPLDSSNQPQHF	-	-	TRBV28	TRBJ1-5	15
TGCGCCAGCAGCGACGGACAGGGTGCCGTCGAGCAGTACTTC	CASSDGQGAVEQYF	-	TRBD1	TRBV5-1	TRBJ2-7	14